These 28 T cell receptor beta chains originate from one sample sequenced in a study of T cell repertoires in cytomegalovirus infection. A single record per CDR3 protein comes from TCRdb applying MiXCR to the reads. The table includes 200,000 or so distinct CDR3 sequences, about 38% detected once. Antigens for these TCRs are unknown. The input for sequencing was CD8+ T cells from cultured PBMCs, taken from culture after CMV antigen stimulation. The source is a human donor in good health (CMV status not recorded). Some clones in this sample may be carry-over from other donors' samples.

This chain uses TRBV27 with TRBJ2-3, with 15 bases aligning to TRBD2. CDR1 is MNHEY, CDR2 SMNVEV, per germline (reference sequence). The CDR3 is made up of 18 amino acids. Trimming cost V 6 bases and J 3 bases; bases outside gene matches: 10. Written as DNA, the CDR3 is TGTGCCAGCAGCCCGGGACTAGCGGGGGGAGTAAGGACAGATACGCAGTATTTT. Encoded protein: CASSPGLAGGVRTDTQYF.

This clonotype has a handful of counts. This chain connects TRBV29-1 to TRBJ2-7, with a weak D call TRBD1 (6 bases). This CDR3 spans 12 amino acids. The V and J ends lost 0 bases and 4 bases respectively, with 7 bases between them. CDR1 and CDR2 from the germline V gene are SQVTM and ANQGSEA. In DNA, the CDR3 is TGCAGCGTTGAAGACAGGGGTTACGAGCAGTACTTC. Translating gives CSVEDRGYEQYF.

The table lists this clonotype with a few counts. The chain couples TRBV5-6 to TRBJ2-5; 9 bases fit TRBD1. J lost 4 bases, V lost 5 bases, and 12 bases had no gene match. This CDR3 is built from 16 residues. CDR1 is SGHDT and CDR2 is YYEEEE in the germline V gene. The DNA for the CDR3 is TGTGCCAGCAGAATTCACCGGGACAGGGTGGGAGAGACCCAGTACTTC. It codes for CASRIHRDRVGETQYF. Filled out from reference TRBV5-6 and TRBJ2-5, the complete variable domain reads DAGVTQSPTHLIKTRGQQVTLRCSPKSGHDTVSWYQQALGQGPQFIFQYYEEEERQRGNFPDRFSGHQFPNYSSELNVNALLLGDSALYLCASRIHRDRVGETQYFGPGTRLLVL.

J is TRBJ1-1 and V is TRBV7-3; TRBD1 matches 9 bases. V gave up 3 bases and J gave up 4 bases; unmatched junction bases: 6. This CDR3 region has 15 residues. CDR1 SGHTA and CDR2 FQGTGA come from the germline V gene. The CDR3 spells CASSLGTGSATEAFF. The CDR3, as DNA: TGTGCCAGCAGCTTGGGGACAGGGTCGGCCACTGAAGCTTTCTTT.

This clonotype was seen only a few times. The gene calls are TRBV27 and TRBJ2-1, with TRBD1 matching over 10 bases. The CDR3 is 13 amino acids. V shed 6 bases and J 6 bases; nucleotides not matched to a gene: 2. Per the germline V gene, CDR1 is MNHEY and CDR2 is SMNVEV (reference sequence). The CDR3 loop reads CASRRTGGNEQFF. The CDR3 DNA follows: TGTGCCAGCAGAAGGACAGGGGGCAATGAGCAGTTCTTC.

In nucleotides, the CDR3 is TGTGCCAGCAGTTTTGGGACAGGGACGGAAAAACTGTTTTTT. Its protein is CASSFGTGTEKLFF. The chain couples TRBV27 to TRBJ1-4; TRBD1 agrees at 9 bases. Trimming at V came to 3 bases and at J to 8 bases, leaving 4 bases not matched to a gene. CDR1 MNHEY and CDR2 SMNVEV come from the germline V gene (reference sequence). The CDR3 sequence is 14 residues long.

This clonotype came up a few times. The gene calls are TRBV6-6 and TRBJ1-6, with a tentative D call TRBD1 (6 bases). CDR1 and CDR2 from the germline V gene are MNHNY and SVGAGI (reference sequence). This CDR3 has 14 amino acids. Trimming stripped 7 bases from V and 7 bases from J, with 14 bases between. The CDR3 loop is CASNLGQRNSPLHF. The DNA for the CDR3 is TGTGCCAGCAACCTGGGACAACGAAATTCACCCCTCCACTTT.

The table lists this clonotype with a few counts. CDR3 sequence (DNA): TGTGCCAGCAGTGCCCATTCACAGGTTAACTATGGCTACACCTTC. It codes for CASSAHSQVNYGYTF. The rearrangement joins TRBV2 to TRBJ1-2, with a tentative D call TRBD1 (5 bases). Germline-derived CDR1 and CDR2 are SNHLY and FYNNEI. Trimming pared 4 bases from V and 1 base from J, leaving 13 bases between. The CDR3 loop spans 15 amino acids.

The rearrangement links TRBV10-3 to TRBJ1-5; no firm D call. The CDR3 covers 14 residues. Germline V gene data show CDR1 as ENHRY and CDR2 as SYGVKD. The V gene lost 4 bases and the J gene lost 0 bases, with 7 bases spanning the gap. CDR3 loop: CAISGGLSNQPQHF. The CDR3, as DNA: TGTGCCATCAGTGGAGGGCTTAGCAATCAGCCCCAGCATTTT.

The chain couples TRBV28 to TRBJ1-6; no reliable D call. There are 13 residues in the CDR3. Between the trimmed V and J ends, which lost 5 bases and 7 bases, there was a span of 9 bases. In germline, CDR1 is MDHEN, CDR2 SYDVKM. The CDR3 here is CASSLATNSPLHF. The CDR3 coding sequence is TGTGCCAGCAGTCTTGCGACCAATTCACCCCTCCACTTT. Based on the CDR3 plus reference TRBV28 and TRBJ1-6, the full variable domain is DVKVTQSSRYLVKRTGEKVFLECVQDMDHENMFWYRQDPGLGLRLIYFSYDVKMKEKGDIPEGYSVSREKKERFSLILESASTNQTSMYLCASSLATNSPLHFGNGTRLTVT.

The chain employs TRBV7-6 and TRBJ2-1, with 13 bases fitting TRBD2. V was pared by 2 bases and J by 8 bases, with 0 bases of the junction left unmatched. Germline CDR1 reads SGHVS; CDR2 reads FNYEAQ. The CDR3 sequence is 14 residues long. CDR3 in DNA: TGTGCCAGCAGCTTAACTAGCGGGAGGGATGAGCAGTTCTTC. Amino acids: CASSLTSGRDEQFF.

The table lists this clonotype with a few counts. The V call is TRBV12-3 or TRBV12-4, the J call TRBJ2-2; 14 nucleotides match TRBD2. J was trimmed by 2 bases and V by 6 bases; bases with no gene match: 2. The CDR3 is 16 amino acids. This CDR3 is CASRGLAGENTGELFF. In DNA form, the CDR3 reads TGTGCCAGCAGGGGACTAGCGGGAGAAAACACCGGGGAGCTGTTTTTT.

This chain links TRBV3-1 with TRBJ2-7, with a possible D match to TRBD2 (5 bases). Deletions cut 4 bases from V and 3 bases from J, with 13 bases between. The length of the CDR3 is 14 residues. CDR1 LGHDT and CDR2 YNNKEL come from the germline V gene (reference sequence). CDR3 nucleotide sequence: TGTGCCAGCAGCCCGGTGGGAGTATTCTACGAGCAGTACTTC. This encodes CASSPVGVFYEQYF.

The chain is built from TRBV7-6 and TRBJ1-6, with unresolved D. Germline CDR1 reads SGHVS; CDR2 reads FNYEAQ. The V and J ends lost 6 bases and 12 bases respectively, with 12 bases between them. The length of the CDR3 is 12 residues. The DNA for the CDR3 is TGTGCCAGCAGTTGGCTCCTGGGACCCCTCCACTTT. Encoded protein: CASSWLLGPLHF.

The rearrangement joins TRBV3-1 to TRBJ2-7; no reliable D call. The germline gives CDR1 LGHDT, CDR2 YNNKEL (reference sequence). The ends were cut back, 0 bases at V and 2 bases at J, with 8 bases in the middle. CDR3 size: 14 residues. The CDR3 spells CASSQDVVTYEQYF. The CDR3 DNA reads TGTGCCAGCAGCCAAGACGTAGTTACCTACGAGCAGTACTTC.

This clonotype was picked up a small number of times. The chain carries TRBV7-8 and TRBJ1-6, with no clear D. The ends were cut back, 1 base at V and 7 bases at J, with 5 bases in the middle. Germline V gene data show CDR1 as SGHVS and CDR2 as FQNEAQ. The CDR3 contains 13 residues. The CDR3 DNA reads TGTGCCAGCAGCTTAGAGGCCAATTCACCCCTCCACTTT. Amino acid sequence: CASSLEANSPLHF.

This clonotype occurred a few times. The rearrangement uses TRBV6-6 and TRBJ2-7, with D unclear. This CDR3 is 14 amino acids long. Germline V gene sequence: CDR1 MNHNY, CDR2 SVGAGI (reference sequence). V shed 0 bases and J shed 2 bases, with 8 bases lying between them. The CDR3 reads CASSYSGFTYEQYF. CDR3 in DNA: TGTGCCAGCAGTTACTCGGGGTTCACCTACGAGCAGTACTTC.

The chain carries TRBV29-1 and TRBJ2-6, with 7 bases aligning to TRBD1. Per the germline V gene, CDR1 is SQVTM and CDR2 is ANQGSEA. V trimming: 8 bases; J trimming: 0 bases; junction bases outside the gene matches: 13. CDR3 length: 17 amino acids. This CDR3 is CSIQSGQSFSGANVLTF. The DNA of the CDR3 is TGCAGCATCCAGTCGGGACAGTCCTTCTCTGGGGCCAACGTCCTGACTTTC.

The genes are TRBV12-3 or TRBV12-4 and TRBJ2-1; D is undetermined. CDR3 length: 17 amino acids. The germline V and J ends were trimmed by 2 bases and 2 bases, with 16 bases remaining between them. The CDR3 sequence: CASSLLLGLSPYNEQFF. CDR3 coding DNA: TGTGCCAGCAGTTTACTTTTAGGGTTAAGTCCCTACAATGAGCAGTTCTTC.

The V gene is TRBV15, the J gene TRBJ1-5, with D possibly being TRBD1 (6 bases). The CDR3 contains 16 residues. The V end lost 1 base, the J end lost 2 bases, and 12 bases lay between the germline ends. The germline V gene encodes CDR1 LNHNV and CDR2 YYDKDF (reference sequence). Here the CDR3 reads CATSRGPGEGNQPQHF. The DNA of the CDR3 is TGTGCCACCAGCAGAGGGCCAGGGGAGGGCAATCAGCCCCAGCATTTT.

Written as DNA, the CDR3 is TGTGCCAGCAGCTTAGAGACAGGGACTGCAGATACGCAGTATTTT. It specifies CASSLETGTADTQYF. The chain links TRBV7-6 to TRBJ2-3; TRBD1 is a possible D gene (7 bases). In germline, CDR1 is SGHVS, CDR2 FNYEAQ. V was shortened by 1 base and J by 4 bases, with 12 bases between the two germline ends. The CDR3 totals 15 residues. The entire variable domain, with the rest obtained from reference TRBV7-6 and TRBJ2-3, is as follows: GAGVSQSPRYKVTKRGQDVALRCDPISGHVSLYWYRQALGQGPEFLTYFNYEAQQDKSGLPNDRFSAERPEGSISTLTIQRTEQRDSAMYRCASSLETGTADTQYFGPGTRLTVL.

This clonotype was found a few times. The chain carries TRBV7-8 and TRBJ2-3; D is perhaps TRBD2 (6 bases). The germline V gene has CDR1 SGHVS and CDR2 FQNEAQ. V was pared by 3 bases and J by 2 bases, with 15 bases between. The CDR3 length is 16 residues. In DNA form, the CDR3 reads TGTGCCAGCAGCTTGAATAGCGGTTGGCCCACAGATACGCAGTATTTT. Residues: CASSLNSGWPTDTQYF.

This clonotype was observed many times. The chain's CDR3 is CASSLVAGSYNEQFF. Here the CDR3 DNA reads TGTGCCAGCAGCTTAGTGGCAGGATCCTACAATGAGCAGTTCTTC. The chain has TRBV7-8 and TRBJ2-1; D not certain. The CDR3 length is 15 residues. The V end lost 1 base, the J end lost 1 base, and 8 bases lay between the germline ends. Per the germline V gene, CDR1 is SGHVS and CDR2 is FQNEAQ.

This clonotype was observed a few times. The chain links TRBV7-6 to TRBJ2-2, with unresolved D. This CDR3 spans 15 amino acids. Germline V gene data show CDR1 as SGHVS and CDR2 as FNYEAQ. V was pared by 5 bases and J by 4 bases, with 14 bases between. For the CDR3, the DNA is TGTGCCAGCAGCGACACGATTCGAGGCACCGGGGAGCTGTTTTTT. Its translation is CASSDTIRGTGELFF.

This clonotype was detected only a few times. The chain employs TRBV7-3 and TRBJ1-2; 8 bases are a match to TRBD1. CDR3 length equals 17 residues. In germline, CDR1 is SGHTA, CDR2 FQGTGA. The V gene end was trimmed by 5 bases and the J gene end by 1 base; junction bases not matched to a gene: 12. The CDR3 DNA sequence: TGTGCCAGCAGCGCATCTCCGGGACAGGATATTAACTATGGCTACACCTTC. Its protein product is CASSASPGQDINYGYTF.

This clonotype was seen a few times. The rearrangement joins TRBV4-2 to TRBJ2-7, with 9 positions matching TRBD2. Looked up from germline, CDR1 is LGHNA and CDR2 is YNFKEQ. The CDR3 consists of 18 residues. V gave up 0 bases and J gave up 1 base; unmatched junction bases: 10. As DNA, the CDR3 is TGTGCCAGCAGCCAAGAAGGACCTAGCGGGGAAGGGTCCTACGAGCAGTACTTC. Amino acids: CASSQEGPSGEGSYEQYF.

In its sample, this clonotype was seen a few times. The CDR3 loop is CASRGGPETQYF. In DNA, the CDR3 is TGTGCCAGCCGGGGGGGCCCGGAGACCCAGTACTTC. The V gene is TRBV7-6, the J gene TRBJ2-5, with 8 positions matching TRBD2. The germline V gene has CDR1 SGHVS and CDR2 FNYEAQ. Trimming cost V 8 bases and J 5 bases; bases outside gene matches: 4. This CDR3 is built from 12 residues.

The CDR3 DNA sequence: TGCGCCAGCAGCCCGCAGGGGACTTTGAACACTGAAGCTTTCTTT. The encoded protein is CASSPQGTLNTEAFF. The chain recombines TRBV4-1 with TRBJ1-1, with D perhaps matching TRBD1 (6 bases). The CDR3 runs 15 residues. CDR1 MGHRA and CDR2 YSYEKL come from the germline V gene. V lost 4 bases and J lost 0, with 12 bases in between.